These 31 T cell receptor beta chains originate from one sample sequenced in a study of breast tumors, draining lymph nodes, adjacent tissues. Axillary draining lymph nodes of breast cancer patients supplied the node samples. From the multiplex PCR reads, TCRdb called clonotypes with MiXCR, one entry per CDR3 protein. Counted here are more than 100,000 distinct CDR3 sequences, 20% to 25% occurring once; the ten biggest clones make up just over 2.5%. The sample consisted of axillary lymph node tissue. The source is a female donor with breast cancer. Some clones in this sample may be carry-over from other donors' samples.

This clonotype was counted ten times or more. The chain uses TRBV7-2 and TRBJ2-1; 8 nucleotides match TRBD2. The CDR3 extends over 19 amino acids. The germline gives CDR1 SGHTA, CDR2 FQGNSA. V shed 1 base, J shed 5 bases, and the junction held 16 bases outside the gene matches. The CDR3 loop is CASSLGRKGLVNINNEQFF. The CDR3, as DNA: TGTGCCAGCAGCTTAGGTAGAAAGGGACTAGTCAACATAAACAATGAGCAGTTCTTC.

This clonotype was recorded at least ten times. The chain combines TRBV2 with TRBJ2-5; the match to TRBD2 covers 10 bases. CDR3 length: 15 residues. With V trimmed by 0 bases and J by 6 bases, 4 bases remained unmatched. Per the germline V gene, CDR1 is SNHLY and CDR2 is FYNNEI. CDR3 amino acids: CASSEALAGEKTQYF. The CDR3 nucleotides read TGTGCCAGCAGTGAAGCGCTAGCGGGAGAAAAGACCCAGTACTTC.

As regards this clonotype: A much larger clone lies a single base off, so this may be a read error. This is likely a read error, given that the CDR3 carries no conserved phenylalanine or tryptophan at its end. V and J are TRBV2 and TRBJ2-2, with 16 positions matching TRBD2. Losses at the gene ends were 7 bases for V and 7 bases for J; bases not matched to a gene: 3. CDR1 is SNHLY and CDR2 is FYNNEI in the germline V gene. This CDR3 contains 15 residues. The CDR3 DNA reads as TGTGCCAGCACCGGGACTAGCGGGAGGGGCGGGGAGCTGTTTCTT. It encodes CASTGTSGRGGELFL.

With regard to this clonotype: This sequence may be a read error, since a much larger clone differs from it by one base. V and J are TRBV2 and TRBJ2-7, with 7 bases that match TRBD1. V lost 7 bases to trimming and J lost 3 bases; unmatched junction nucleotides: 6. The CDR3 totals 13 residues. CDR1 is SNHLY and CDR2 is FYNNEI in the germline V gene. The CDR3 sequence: CASKLNRGYEQYF. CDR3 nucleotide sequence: TGTGCCAGCAAGTTAAACAGGGGCTACGAGCAGTACTTC.

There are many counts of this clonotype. In nucleotides, the CDR3 is TGTGCCAGCAGCTTGGAACTAGTTAGGCCCTACGAGCAGTACTTC. Translating it yields CASSLELVRPYEQYF. The J gene is TRBJ2-7, the V gene TRBV5-6; perhaps TRBD2 as D (5 bases). Germline loops: CDR1 SGHDT, CDR2 YYEEEE. The CDR3 runs to 15 residues. V was pared by 0 bases and J by 2 bases, with 12 bases between.

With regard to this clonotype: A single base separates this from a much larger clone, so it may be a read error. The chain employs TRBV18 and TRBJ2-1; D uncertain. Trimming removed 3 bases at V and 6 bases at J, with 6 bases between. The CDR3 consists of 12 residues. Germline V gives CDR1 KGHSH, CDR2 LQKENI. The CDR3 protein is CASSPTCNEQFF. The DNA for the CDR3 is TGTGCCAGCTCACCCACCTGCAATGAGCAGTTCTTC.

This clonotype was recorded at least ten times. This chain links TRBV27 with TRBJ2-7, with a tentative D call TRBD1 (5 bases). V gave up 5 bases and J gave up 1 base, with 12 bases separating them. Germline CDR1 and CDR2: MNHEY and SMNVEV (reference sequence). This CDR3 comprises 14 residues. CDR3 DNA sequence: TGTGCCAGCAGTCAGGGTAGTCATTCCTACGAGCAGTACTTC. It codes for CASSQGSHSYEQYF.

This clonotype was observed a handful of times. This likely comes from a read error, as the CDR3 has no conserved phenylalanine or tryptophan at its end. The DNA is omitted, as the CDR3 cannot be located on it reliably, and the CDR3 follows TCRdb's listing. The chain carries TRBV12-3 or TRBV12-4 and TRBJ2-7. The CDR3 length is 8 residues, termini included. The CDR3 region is CASSGDFS.

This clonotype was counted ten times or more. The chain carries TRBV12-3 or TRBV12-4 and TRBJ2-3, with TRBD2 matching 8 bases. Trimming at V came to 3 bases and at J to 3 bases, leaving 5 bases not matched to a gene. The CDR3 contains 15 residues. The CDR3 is CASSLVGGRTDTQYF. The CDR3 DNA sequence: TGTGCCAGCAGTTTGGTTGGCGGGAGGACAGATACGCAGTATTTT.

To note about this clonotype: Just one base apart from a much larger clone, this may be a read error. The chain's CDR3 is CSVGGQPNYGYTF. The CDR3 coding sequence is TGCAGCGTTGGAGGACAGCCTAACTATGGCTACACCTTC. The chain recombines TRBV29-1 with TRBJ1-2, with D perhaps matching TRBD1 (6 bases). Germline values: CDR1 SQVTM, CDR2 ANQGSEA. Trimming removed 4 bases at V and 0 bases at J, with 9 bases between. The CDR3 is 13 amino acids.

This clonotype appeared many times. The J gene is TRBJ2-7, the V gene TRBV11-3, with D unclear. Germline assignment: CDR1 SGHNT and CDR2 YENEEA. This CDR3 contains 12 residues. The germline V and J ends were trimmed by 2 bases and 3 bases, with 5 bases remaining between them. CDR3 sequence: CASSLSLYEQYF. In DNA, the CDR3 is TGTGCCAGCAGCTTAAGCCTCTACGAGCAGTACTTC.

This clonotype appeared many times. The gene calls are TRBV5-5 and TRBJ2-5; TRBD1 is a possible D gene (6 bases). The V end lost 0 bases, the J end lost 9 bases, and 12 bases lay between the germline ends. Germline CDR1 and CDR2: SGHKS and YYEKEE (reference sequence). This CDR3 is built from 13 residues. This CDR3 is CASSLATGWAQYF. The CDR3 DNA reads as TGTGCCAGCAGCTTGGCGACAGGTTGGGCCCAGTACTTC.

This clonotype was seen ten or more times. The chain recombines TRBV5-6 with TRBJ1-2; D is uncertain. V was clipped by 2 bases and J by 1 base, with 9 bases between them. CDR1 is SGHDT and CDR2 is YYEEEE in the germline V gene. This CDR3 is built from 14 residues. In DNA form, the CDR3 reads TGTGCCAGCAGCTTTGGGGAGGATAACTATGGCTACACCTTC. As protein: CASSFGEDNYGYTF.

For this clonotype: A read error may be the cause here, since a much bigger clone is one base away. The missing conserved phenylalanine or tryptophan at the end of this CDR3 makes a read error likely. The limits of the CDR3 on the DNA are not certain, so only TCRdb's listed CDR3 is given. CDR3 sequence reads: CASSLELAGGVGVL. The J gene is TRBJ2-1, the V gene TRBV5-1; the table names TRBD2, a call not compared with the DNA. Germline V gene sequence: CDR1 SGHRS, CDR2 YFSETQ. The CDR3 numbers 14 amino acids, ends counted.

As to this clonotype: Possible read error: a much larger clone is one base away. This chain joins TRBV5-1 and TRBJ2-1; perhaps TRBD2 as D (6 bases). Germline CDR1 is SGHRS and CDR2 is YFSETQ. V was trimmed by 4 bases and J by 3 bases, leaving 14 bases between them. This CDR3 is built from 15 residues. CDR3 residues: CASSQSSAFYNEQFF. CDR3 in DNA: TGCGCCAGCAGCCAGTCTAGCGCCTTCTACAATGAGCAGTTCTTC.

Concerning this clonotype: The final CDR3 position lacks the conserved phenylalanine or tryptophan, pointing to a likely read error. Here the CDR3 DNA reads TGTGCCAGCAGAGGGGAGGAGCGGGAGAAAAGAGACACGCAGTATTCT. This codes for CASRGEEREKRDTQYS. The chain is built from TRBV7-9 and TRBJ2-3; 8 bases match TRBD2. The CDR3 has 16 amino acids. Germline CDR1 reads SEHNR; CDR2 reads FQNEAQ (reference sequence). Trimming removed 6 bases from V and 9 bases from J; junction bases left unmatched: 17.

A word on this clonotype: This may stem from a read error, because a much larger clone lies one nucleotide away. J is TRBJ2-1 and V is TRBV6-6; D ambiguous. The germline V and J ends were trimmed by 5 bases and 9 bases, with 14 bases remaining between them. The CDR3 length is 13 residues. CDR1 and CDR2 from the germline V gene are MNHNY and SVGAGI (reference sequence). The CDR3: CASSRSRVTEQFF. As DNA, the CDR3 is TGTGCCAGCAGTCGCTCCCGGGTTACTGAGCAGTTCTTC.

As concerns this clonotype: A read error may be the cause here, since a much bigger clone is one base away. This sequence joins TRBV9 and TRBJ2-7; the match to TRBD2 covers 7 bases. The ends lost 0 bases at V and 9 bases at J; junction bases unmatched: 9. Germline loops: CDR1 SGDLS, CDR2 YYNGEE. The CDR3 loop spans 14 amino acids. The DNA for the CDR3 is TGTGCCAGCAGCGTAGGGGGAGGGGCCGACGGGCAGTACTTC. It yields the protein CASSVGGGADGQYF. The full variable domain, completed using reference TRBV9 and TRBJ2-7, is DSGVTQTPKHLITATGQRVTLRCSPRSGDLSVYWYQQSLDQGLQFLIQYYNGEERAKGNILERFSAQQFPDLHSELNLSSLELGDSALYFCASSVGGGADGQYFGPGTRLTVT.

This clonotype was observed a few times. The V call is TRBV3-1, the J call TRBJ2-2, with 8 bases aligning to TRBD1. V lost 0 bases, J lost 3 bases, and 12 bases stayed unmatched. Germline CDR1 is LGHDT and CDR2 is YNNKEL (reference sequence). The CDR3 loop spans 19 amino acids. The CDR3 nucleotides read TGTGCCAGCAGCCAAGATTTGGCCAGGGGGCCGGGGGACACCGGGGAGCTGTTTTTT. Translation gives CASSQDLARGPGDTGELFF.

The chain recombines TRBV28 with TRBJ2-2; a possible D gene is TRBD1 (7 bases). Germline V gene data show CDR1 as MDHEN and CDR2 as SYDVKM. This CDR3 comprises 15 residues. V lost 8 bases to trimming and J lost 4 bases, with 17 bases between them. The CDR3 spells CASPRGVWGTGELFF. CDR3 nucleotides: TGTGCCAGCCCCAGGGGGGTGTGGGGCACCGGGGAGCTGTTTTTT.

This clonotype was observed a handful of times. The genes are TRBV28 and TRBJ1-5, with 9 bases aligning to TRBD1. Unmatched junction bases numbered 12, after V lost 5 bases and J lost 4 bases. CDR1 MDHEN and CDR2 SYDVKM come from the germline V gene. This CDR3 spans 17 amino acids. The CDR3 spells CASSVATGGVSNQPQHF. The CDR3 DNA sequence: TGTGCCAGCAGTGTCGCAACAGGGGGCGTGAGTAATCAGCCCCAGCATTTT.

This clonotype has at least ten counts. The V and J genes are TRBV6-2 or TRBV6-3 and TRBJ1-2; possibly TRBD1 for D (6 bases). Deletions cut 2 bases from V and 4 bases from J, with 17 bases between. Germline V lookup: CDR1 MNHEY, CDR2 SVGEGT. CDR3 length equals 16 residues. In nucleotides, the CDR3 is TGTGCCAGCAGTTACATGCGGGACAAAAGACTCTATGGCTACACCTTC. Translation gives CASSYMRDKRLYGYTF.

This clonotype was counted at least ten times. As DNA, the CDR3 is TGCGCCAGCAGCTTGGCGGGACTAGTGGTGGCCGGGGAGCTGTTTTTT. Residues: CASSLAGLVVAGELFF. This chain joins TRBV5-1 and TRBJ2-2, with TRBD2 matching over 8 bases. Germline V gene lookup returns CDR1 SGHRS and CDR2 YFSETQ. V shed 0 bases, J shed 6 bases, and the junction held 7 bases outside the gene matches. This CDR3 has 16 residues.

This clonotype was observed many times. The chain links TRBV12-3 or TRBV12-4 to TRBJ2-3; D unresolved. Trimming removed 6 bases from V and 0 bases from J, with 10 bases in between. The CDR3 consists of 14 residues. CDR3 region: CASSGSHSTDTQYF. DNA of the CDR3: TGTGCCAGCAGCGGCAGCCATAGCACAGATACGCAGTATTTT.

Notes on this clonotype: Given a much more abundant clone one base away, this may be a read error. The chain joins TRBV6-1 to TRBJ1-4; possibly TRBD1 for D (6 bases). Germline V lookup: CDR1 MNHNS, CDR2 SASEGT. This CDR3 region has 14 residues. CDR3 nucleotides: TGTGTCAGCACTTCGGCTACAGGGAAGGAAAAACTGTTTTTT. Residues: CVSTSATGKEKLFF.

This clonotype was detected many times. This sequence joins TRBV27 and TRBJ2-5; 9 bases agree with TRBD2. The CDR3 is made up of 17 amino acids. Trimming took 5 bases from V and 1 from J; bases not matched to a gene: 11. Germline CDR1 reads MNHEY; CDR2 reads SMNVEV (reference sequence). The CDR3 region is CASSPRSSGVGQETQYF. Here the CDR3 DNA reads TGTGCCAGCAGTCCTCGCTCTAGCGGGGTGGGCCAAGAGACCCAGTACTTC.

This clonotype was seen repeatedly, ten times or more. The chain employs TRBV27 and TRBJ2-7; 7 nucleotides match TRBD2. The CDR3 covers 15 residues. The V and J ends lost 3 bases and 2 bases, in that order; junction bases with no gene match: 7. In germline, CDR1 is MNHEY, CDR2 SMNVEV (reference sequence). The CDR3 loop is CASSLSTSPTYEQYF. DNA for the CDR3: TGTGCCAGCAGTTTGTCGACTAGCCCTACCTACGAGCAGTACTTC.

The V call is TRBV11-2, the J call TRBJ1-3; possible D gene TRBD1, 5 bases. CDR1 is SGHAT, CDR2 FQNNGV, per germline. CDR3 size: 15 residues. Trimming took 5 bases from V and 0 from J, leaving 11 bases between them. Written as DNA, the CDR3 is TGTGCCAGCAGCCGGCGGACAAGCTCTGGAAACACCATATATTTT. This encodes CASSRRTSSGNTIYF.

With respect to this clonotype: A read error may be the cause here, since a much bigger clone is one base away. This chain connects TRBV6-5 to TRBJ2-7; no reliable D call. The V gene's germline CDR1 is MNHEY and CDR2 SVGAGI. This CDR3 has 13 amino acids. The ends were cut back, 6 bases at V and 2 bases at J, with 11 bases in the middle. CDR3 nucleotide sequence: TGTGCCAGCAGGGGCTATAAGGCCTACGAGCAGTACTTC. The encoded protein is CASRGYKAYEQYF.

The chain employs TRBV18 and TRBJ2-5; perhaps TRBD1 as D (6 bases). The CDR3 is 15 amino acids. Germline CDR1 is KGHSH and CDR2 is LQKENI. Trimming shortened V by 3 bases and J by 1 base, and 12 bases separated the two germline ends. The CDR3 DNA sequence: TGTGCCAGCTCACCGATTACAGGGACCCAAGAGACCCAGTACTTC. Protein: CASSPITGTQETQYF.

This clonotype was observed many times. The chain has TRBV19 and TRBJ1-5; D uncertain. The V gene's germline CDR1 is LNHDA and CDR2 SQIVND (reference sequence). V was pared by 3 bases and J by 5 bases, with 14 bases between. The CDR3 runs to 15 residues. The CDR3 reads CASSIITSEDQPQHF. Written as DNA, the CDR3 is TGTGCCAGTAGTATTATAACCTCCGAGGATCAGCCCCAGCATTTT.